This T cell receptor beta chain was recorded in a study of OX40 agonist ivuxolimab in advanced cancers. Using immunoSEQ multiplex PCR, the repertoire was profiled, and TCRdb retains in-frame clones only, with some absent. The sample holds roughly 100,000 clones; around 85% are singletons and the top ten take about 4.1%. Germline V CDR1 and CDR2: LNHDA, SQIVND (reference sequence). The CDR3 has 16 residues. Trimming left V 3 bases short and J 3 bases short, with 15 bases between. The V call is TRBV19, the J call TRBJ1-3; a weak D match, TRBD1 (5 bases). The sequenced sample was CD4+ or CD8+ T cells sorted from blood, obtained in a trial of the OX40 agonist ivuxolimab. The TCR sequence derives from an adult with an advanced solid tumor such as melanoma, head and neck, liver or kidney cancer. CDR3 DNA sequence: TGTGCCAGTAGTATGGGACCCTTGGCTTTTGGAAACACCATATATTTT. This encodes CASSMGPLAFGNTIYF.